These T cell receptor beta chains were read from a single sample in a study of blood T cell repertoires in COVID-19. Produced via immunoSEQ multiplex PCR; TCRdb's table is partial and in-frame only. The repertoire includes 220,000 or so clones, approximately 85% of them detected once, and roughly 8.2% sits in the top ten. The sample taken for sequencing was peripheral blood. These receptors were obtained from an elderly woman with COVID-19, enrolled during active disease. Both conserved end residues are part of each CDR3. D genes are given only for firm matches. The listing skips clone size in some rows; elsewhere it reads once, few, many or a size class.

V: TRBV7-2
D: NA
J: TRBJ2-3
size: NA
length: 15
DNA: TGTGCCAGCAGCTTAAGGGGCAGCCTCACAGATACGCAGTATTTT
CDR3: CASSLRGSLTDTQYF

V: TRBV28
D: NA
J: TRBJ1-6
size: NA
length: 16
DNA: TGTGCCAGCAGTTTATGGGGGGACTCTAGGGGATCACCCCTCCACTTT
CDR3: CASSLWGDSRGSPLHF

V: TRBV20-1
D: NA
J: TRBJ1-1
size: NA
length: 8
DNA: TGCAGTGTCGACTCGCCGCTCTTT
CDR3: CSVDSPLF

V: TRBV28
D: TRBD1
J: TRBJ2-4
size: NA
length: 15
DNA: TGTGCCAGCAGTGTGGGGACAGGGACCAAAAACATTCAGTACTTC
CDR3: CASSVGTGTKNIQYF

V: TRBV5-8
D: TRBD1
J: TRBJ1-1
size: NA
length: 16
DNA: TGTGCCAGCAGCTTGTCACAGGGGGGGGTGAACACTGAAGCTTTCTTT
CDR3: CASSLSQGGVNTEAFF

V: TRBV19
D: NA
J: TRBJ1-5
size: NA
length: 15
DNA: TGTGCCAGTAGTATGGGGCACTATAGCAATCAGCCCCAGCATTTT
CDR3: CASSMGHYSNQPQHF

V: TRBV7-3
D: NA
J: TRBJ2-3
size: NA
length: 15
DNA: TGTGCCAGCAGCTTAGAGTTAAAGGGGGCAGATACGCAGTATTTT
CDR3: CASSLELKGADTQYF

V: TRBV18
D: TRBD1
J: TRBJ1-2
size: NA
length: 13
DNA: TGTGCCAGCTCACCCGTCGATGGGCAGGGGGATACCTTC
CDR3: CASSPVDGQGDTF

V: TRBV2
D: TRBD1
J: TRBJ2-1
size: NA
length: 15
DNA: TGTGCCAGCAGTGAAAGTAGGACAGGGCTAGGTGAGCAGTTCTTC
CDR3: CASSESRTGLGEQFF

V: TRBV3-1/TRBV3-2
D: NA
J: TRBJ1-2
size: NA
length: 14
DNA: TGTGCCAGCAGCCAAGGGACATCTAACTATGGCTACACCTTC
CDR3: CASSQGTSNYGYTF

V: TRBV6-5
D: NA
J: TRBJ1-5
size: medium-sized
length: 12
DNA: TGTGCCAGCAGTTCAGATAATCAGCCCCAGCATTTT
CDR3: CASSSDNQPQHF

V: TRBV28
D: TRBD1
J: TRBJ2-1
size: NA
length: 15
DNA: TGTGCCAGCAGTTTGGTACAGGGGGCGAGCAATGAGCAGTTCTTC
CDR3: CASSLVQGASNEQFF

V: TRBV28
D: NA
J: TRBJ1-4
size: few
length: 12
DNA: TGTGCCAGCAGTTTGGCGCAGGGGCGTCTGTTTTTT
CDR3: CASSLAQGRLFF

V: TRBV19
D: NA
J: TRBJ1-1
size: few
length: 13
DNA: TGTGCCAGTCGTACAGGGCTGGGCACTGAAGCTTTCTTT
CDR3: CASRTGLGTEAFF

V: TRBV5-1
D: NA
J: TRBJ2-1
size: once
length: 16
DNA: TGCGCCAGCAGCTTCCGGGCAGGGGGCGGGGGTAATGAGCAGTTCTTC
CDR3: CASSFRAGGGGNEQFF

V: TRBV18
D: TRBD2
J: TRBJ2-3
size: NA
length: 15
DNA: TGTGCCAGCTCACGGGGACTAGGGGTTCCAGATACGCAGTATTTT
CDR3: CASSRGLGVPDTQYF

V: TRBV18
D: TRBD1
J: TRBJ1-3
size: NA
length: 15
DNA: TGTGCCAGCTCACTTTTGACAGGGTCTGGAAACACCATATATTTT
CDR3: CASSLLTGSGNTIYF

V: TRBV7-9
D: NA
J: TRBJ1-4
size: NA
length: 15
DNA: TGTGCCAGCAGCACAGTCGACAGGCCGCCTGAAAAACTGTTTTTT
CDR3: CASSTVDRPPEKLFF

V: TRBV15
D: TRBD2
J: TRBJ2-1
size: few
length: 16
DNA: TGTGCCACCGAGGGAAGACGGACTAGCGGGACCCGAAGGTGGCTCTTC
CDR3: CATEGRRTSGTRRWLF

V: TRBV6-5
D: NA
J: TRBJ2-2
size: NA
length: 14
DNA: TGTGCCAGCATAAGACACTTGAACACCGGGGAGCTGTTTTTT
CDR3: CASIRHLNTGELFF

V: TRBV5-1
D: TRBD2
J: TRBJ2-1
size: once
length: 15
DNA: TGCGCCAGCAGCTTTTCGGCTAGCGGGAGCGATGAGCAGTTCTTC
CDR3: CASSFSASGSDEQFF

V: TRBV2
D: TRBD2
J: TRBJ2-6
size: NA
length: 17
DNA: TGTGCCAGCAGGATGGCGGGGGGGTCAAGTGGGGCCAACGTCCTGACTTTC
CDR3: CASRMAGGSSGANVLTF

V: TRBV3-1/TRBV3-2
D: TRBD2
J: TRBJ2-1
size: NA
length: 16
DNA: TGTGCCAGCAGCCAAGTAAGGGCGGGAGGTAGGGCCGAGCAGTTCTTC
CDR3: CASSQVRAGGRAEQFF

V: TRBV29-1
D: NA
J: TRBJ1-2
size: NA
length: 11
DNA: TGCAGCGTTGGCCCAGGGAATGGCTACACCTTC
CDR3: CSVGPGNGYTF

V: TRBV5-1
D: TRBD1
J: TRBJ2-7
size: few
length: 15
DNA: TGCGCCAGCAGGATGGTAGACAGGGCCTTAGGCGAGCAGTACTTC
CDR3: CASRMVDRALGEQYF

V: TRBV7-8
D: TRBD2
J: TRBJ2-3
size: NA
length: 17
DNA: TGTGCCAGCAGCTCTCAAGGACTAGCGGCTAGCACAGATACGCAGTATTTT
CDR3: CASSSQGLAASTDTQYF

V: TRBV7-2
D: NA
J: TRBJ2-3
size: NA
length: 13
DNA: TGTGCCAGCAGCCTAGAAGGACAAAAGACGCAGTATTTT
CDR3: CASSLEGQKTQYF

V: TRBV19
D: NA
J: TRBJ2-3
size: few
length: 15
DNA: TGTGCCAGTAGTAGGGCCGGGGGGCACACAGATACGCAGTATTTT
CDR3: CASSRAGGHTDTQYF

V: TRBV5-1
D: TRBD1
J: TRBJ1-5
size: few
length: 14
DNA: TGCGCCAGCAGCCCCCAGGGGGCCGAACAGCCCCAGCATTTT
CDR3: CASSPQGAEQPQHF

V: TRBV5-1
D: TRBD2
J: TRBJ2-1
size: NA
length: 17
DNA: TGCGCCAGCAGCTTGGATGGTAGCGGGGGACAAAGCAATGAGCAGTTCTTC
CDR3: CASSLDGSGGQSNEQFF

V: TRBV6-5
D: NA
J: TRBJ2-1
size: NA
length: 13
DNA: TGTGCCAGCAGTCGGGGGACCTACAATGAGCAGTTCTTC
CDR3: CASSRGTYNEQFF

V: TRBV6-5
D: NA
J: TRBJ2-1
size: NA
length: 14
DNA: TGTGCCAGCATAAAGGACAGAAACAACAATGAGCAGTTCTTC
CDR3: CASIKDRNNNEQFF

V: TRBV5-1
D: TRBD1
J: TRBJ1-1
size: NA
length: 16
DNA: TGCGCCAGCAGCTTACAGGGGATCGGTATGAACACTGAAGCTTTCTTT
CDR3: CASSLQGIGMNTEAFF

V: TRBV7-6
D: NA
J: TRBJ1-3
size: NA
length: 15
DNA: TGTGCCAGCAGCTCGGACACGTCCTCTGGAAACACCATATATTTT
CDR3: CASSSDTSSGNTIYF

V: TRBV7-9
D: TRBD1
J: TRBJ1-2
size: NA
length: 13
DNA: TGTGCCAGCAGCTTAGAGGGACAGGGTGCATACACCTTC
CDR3: CASSLEGQGAYTF

V: TRBV10-3
D: TRBD1
J: TRBJ1-2
size: NA
length: 14
DNA: TGTGCCATCGACAGGGACGGCCAATCCACTGGCTACACCTTC
CDR3: CAIDRDGQSTGYTF

V: TRBV6-2/TRBV6-3
D: TRBD1
J: TRBJ1-5
size: NA
length: 16
DNA: TGTGCCAGCAGCAGGGACAGTCCCAATAGCAATCAGCCCCAGCATTTT
CDR3: CASSRDSPNSNQPQHF

V: TRBV4-1
D: NA
J: TRBJ2-3
size: NA
length: 13
DNA: TGCGCCAGCACCCAAATACACACAGATACGCAGTATTTT
CDR3: CASTQIHTDTQYF

V: TRBV9
D: TRBD1
J: TRBJ1-2
size: NA
length: 12
DNA: TGTGCCAGCCGACAGGGGGCGGAAGGCTACACCTTC
CDR3: CASRQGAEGYTF

V: TRBV9
D: NA
J: TRBJ2-7
size: NA
length: 16
DNA: TGTGCCAGCAGCGTAGCTAGTACAGGCCCCCCGCACGAGCAGTACTTC
CDR3: CASSVASTGPPHEQYF

V: TRBV18
D: NA
J: TRBJ1-3
size: NA
length: 17
DNA: TGTGCCAGCTCACCTTCGGGACAATCTGTCTCTGGAAACACCATATATTTT
CDR3: CASSPSGQSVSGNTIYF

V: TRBV7-8
D: NA
J: TRBJ2-5
size: NA
length: 14
DNA: TGTGCCAGTCGACGGTCGGGACTTGAAGAGACCCAGTACTTC
CDR3: CASRRSGLEETQYF

V: TRBV6-2/TRBV6-3
D: NA
J: TRBJ2-1
size: NA
length: 16
DNA: TGTGCCAGCAGCCCCGGAAGGGGGGGCCGGTACAATGAGCAGTTCTTC
CDR3: CASSPGRGGRYNEQFF

V: TRBV5-1
D: TRBD1
J: TRBJ1-1
size: NA
length: 15
DNA: TGCGCCAGCAGCCTGGACGACAGGGCGGGAACTGAAGCTTTCTTT
CDR3: CASSLDDRAGTEAFF

V: TRBV3-1/TRBV3-2
D: NA
J: TRBJ2-3
size: NA
length: 15
DNA: TGTGCCAGCAGCCAAGGCGGAGCCATCACAGATACGCAGTATTTT
CDR3: CASSQGGAITDTQYF